This T cell receptor (beta chain) appears in the sequencing data of a study of shared clonotypes between healthy human individuals. Profiled with immunoSEQ multiplex PCR; TCRdb holds only in-frame clones, not every one. Among 90,000 to 120,000 clones listed, just over 65% were seen once. General study findings and limits: Generation probabilities were higher for clonotypes shared across all four sorted-subset donors than for unshared ones.

Concerning this clone: Its antigen is as yet unknown.

Unmatched junction bases numbered 7, after V lost 5 bases and J lost 7 bases. Germline assignment: CDR1 MGHDK and CDR2 SYGVNS. There are 15 residues in the CDR3. Sequencing was performed on memory CD8+ T cells sorted from blood. The subset denotes: CD45RO+ cells pooled with CCR7-negative TemRA cells. The sequence was collected from a woman between 25 and 40 years old in good health. V gene TRBV25-1 combines with J gene TRBJ2-1; 11 positions agree with TRBD2. CDR3 sequence: CASSNGASGRNEQFF. In DNA, the CDR3 is TGTGCCAGCAGTAATGGGGCTAGCGGGAGGAATGAGCAGTTCTTC.